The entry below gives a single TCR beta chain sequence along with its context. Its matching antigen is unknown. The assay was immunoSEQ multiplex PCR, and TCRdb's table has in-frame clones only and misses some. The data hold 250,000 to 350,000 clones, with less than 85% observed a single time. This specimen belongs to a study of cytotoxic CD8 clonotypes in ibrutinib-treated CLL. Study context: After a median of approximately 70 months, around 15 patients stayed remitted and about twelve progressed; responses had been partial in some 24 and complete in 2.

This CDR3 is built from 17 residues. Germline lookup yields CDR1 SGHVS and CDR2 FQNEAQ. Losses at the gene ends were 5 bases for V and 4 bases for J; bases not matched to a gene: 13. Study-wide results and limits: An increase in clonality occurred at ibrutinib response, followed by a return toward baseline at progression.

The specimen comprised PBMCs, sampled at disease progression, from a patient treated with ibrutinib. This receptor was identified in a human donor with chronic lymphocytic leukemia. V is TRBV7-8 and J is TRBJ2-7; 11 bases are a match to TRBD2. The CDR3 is CASSLYVLAGGLYEQYF. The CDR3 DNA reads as TGTGCCAGCAGCCTATACGTTCTAGCGGGGGGCCTTTACGAGCAGTACTTC.